The 9 T cell receptor beta chains below come from one sample, sequenced in a study of cytomegalovirus exposure and HLA in healthy donors. In the PCR, 60 Vbeta and 13 Jbeta primers were used. Sequencing was performed with immunoSEQ multiplex PCR; in TCRdb, only in-frame clones are kept and a portion is missing. The data show fewer than 100,000 clones, over 65% seen once. Sample: PBMCs. These receptor sequences come from a woman aged 55-69 years in good health and CMV-seronegative.

The V gene is TRBV11-2, the J gene TRBJ1-5; D may be TRBD1 (5 bases). The V and J ends lost 0 bases and 5 bases respectively, with 8 bases between them. The CDR3 length is 14 residues. Germline V gene data show CDR1 as SGHAT and CDR2 as FQNNGV. Here the CDR3 reads CASSLEGVDQPQHF. The CDR3, as DNA: TGTGCCAGCAGCTTAGAAGGGGTCGATCAGCCCCAGCATTTT.

The sample holds a few counts of this clone. This sequence joins TRBV10-1 and TRBJ2-1; D possibly corresponds to TRBD2 (5 bases). This CDR3 is 16 amino acids long. CDR1 and CDR2 from the germline V gene are WNHNN and SYGVQD (reference sequence). The V and J ends lost 6 bases and 1 base respectively, with 16 bases between them. The CDR3 spells CASSRIVSGSYNEQFF. The CDR3 DNA is TGCGCCAGCAGCCGCATCGTGAGCGGTTCCTACAATGAGCAGTTCTTC.

The rearrangement links TRBV29-1 to TRBJ1-2, with D possibly matching TRBD1 (5 bases). CDR3 size: 14 residues. Trimming cost V 2 bases and J 6 bases, with 16 bases left between them. The germline V gene has CDR1 SQVTM and CDR2 ANQGSEA. DNA of the CDR3: TGCAGCGTTGAAATGACAGTGATTTTTAATGGCTACACCTTC. Its translation is CSVEMTVIFNGYTF. Combining the CDR3 with reference TRBV29-1 and TRBJ1-2 gives the whole variable domain SAVISQKPSRDICQRGTSLTIQCQVDSQVTMMFWYRQQPGQSLTLIATANQGSEATYESGFVIDKFPISRPNLTFSTLTVSNMSPEDSSIYLCSVEMTVIFNGYTFGSGTRLTVV.

The chain has TRBV5-1 and TRBJ2-3; 13 nucleotides align to TRBD2. The V and J ends lost 4 bases and 7 bases, in that order; junction bases with no gene match: 6. This CDR3 spans 15 amino acids. Looked up from germline, CDR1 is SGHRS and CDR2 is YFSETQ. CDR3 amino acids: CASSRRTSGSNTQYF. The DNA of the CDR3 is TGCGCCAGCAGCCGCCGGACTAGCGGGAGCAATACGCAGTATTTT.

This chain links TRBV30 with TRBJ2-6; D might be TRBD2 (5 bases). The CDR3 contains 15 residues. V was trimmed by 4 bases and J by 4 bases, leaving 14 bases between them. Germline V gene sequence: CDR1 GTSNPN, CDR2 SVGIG (reference sequence). CDR3 DNA sequence: TGTGCCTGGAACTCCGGGATCAGGGGGGCCAACGTCCTGACTTTC. It is translated as CAWNSGIRGANVLTF.

The chain combines TRBV28 with TRBJ2-5; TRBD2 agrees at 8 bases. CDR1 is MDHEN and CDR2 is SYDVKM in the germline V gene. The CDR3 totals 15 residues. J was trimmed by 5 bases and V by 2 bases; bases with no gene match: 7. The CDR3 nucleotides are TGTGCCAGCAGTTTAGAGCGAGCGGGAGATGAGACCCAGTACTTC. This gives the protein CASSLERAGDETQYF.

The chain recombines TRBV6-5 with TRBJ1-6; 12 bases align to TRBD1. Trimming cost V 8 bases and J 9 bases; bases outside gene matches: 8. The germline V gene encodes CDR1 MNHEY and CDR2 SVGAGI. The CDR3 is 15 residues long. This chain's CDR3 is CASSGQGARGSPLHF. DNA for the CDR3: TGTGCCAGCTCGGGACAGGGGGCGCGAGGTTCACCCCTCCACTTT.

The chain uses TRBV18 and TRBJ1-4, with D perhaps TRBD1 (6 bases). Germline V lookup: CDR1 KGHSH, CDR2 LQKENI. CDR3 length: 15 amino acids. V was shortened by 0 bases and J by 6 bases, with 11 bases between the two germline ends. The DNA for the CDR3 is TGTGCCAGCTCACCACCGGCGGGGGGCCATGAAAAACTGTTTTTT. This encodes CASSPPAGGHEKLFF.

The chain combines TRBV29-1 with TRBJ1-1; D unclear. Trimming cost V 4 bases and J 5 bases, with 11 bases left between them. This CDR3 contains 12 residues. Per the germline V gene, CDR1 is SQVTM and CDR2 is ANQGSEA. This CDR3 is CSVGEGGTEAFF. CDR3 sequence (DNA): TGCAGCGTTGGGGAGGGCGGGACTGAAGCTTTCTTT.